This is a list of T cell receptor beta chains from one sample in a study of blood T cell repertoires in COVID-19. Data came from immunoSEQ multiplex PCR; TCRdb stores just in-frame clones and leaves some out. The sample includes fewer than 350,000 clones, about 90% of them seen just once. Sequenced material: peripheral blood. The receptors were sampled from a woman in her fifties or sixties who had recovered from COVID-19. Both conserved end residues are part of each CDR3. The D gene is left open where the match is weak. The size entry is marked missing in some rows and otherwise reads once, few, many or a size class.

j_call clone_size v_call d_call cdr3_nt cdr3_aa
TRBJ1-5 once TRBV25-1 NA TGTGCCAGCAGTGCGGACAGCAGCAATCAGCCCCAGCATTTT CASSADSSNQPQHF
TRBJ1-2 NA TRBV10-3 NA TGTGCCATCAGTGACAGGGGCCTCATGGATGGCTACACCTTC CAISDRGLMDGYTF
TRBJ2-3 NA TRBV28 TRBD2 TGTGCCAGCAGTGCAGCGGGTGCGGGAGGGATCCCAGATACGCAGTATTTT CASSAAGAGGIPDTQYF
TRBJ1-5 NA TRBV28 NA TGTGCCAGCAGTTTTGGTCGTGTGACTTTAAATCAGCCCCAGCATTTT CASSFGRVTLNQPQHF
TRBJ2-4 once TRBV29-1 NA TGCAGCGTTACGGGTGAGGTCAAAAACATTCAGTACTTC CSVTGEVKNIQYF
TRBJ1-6 NA TRBV2 TRBD1 TGTGCCAGCAGTAGAGACAGGGGGGCTAATTCACCCCTCCACTTT CASSRDRGANSPLHF
TRBJ1-2 NA TRBV6-2/TRBV6-3 NA TGTGCCAGCAGTTTACCCCCATCCGAGGCCGGGAAGCGTGGCTACACCTTC CASSLPPSEAGKRGYTF
TRBJ2-7 NA TRBV27 TRBD1 TGTGCCAGCAGTTTCAACCGGGACAGCTACGAGCAGTACTTC CASSFNRDSYEQYF
TRBJ1-2 NA TRBV6-5 NA TGTGCCAGCAGTTACGATGGCAGAACCTATGGCTACACCTTC CASSYDGRTYGYTF
TRBJ1-4 NA TRBV6-5 NA TGTGCCAGCAGTTACTCAGCAGGAACTAATGAAAAACTGTTTTTT CASSYSAGTNEKLFF
TRBJ2-1 few TRBV5-1 NA TGCGCCAGCAGCTTGGTTGGGAGCTCCTACAATGAGCAGTTCTTC CASSLVGSSYNEQFF
TRBJ1-1 NA TRBV28 NA TGTGCCAGCAGTCGACAGCTCATGAACACTGAAGCTTTCTTT CASSRQLMNTEAFF
TRBJ1-5 NA TRBV10-2 NA TGCGCCACTTGGACGGGGATTAGCAATCAGCCCCAGCATTTT CATWTGISNQPQHF
TRBJ1-4 NA TRBV20-1 NA TGCAGTGCCAGTCACGGGAGGGGTGAAAAACTGTTTTTT CSASHGRGEKLFF
TRBJ2-7 NA TRBV5-1 NA TGCGCCAGCAGCTTCACCGTCGGGTCCTACGAGCAGTACTTC CASSFTVGSYEQYF
TRBJ1-1 once TRBV28 NA TGTGCCAGCAGTTCCAGACCTTATAGCAAGAACACTGAAGCTTTCTTT CASSSRPYSKNTEAFF
TRBJ1-4 once TRBV29-1 NA TGCAGCGGCGAGCGGGATGAAAAACTGTTTTTT CSGERDEKLFF
TRBJ1-6 NA TRBV2 TRBD1 TGTGCCAGCAGTTCGGGACAGGGAGTGGATAATTCACCCCTCCACTTT CASSSGQGVDNSPLHF
TRBJ1-5 NA TRBV2 NA TGTGCCAGCAGTTACGACGGGAGCAATCAGCCCCAGCATTTT CASSYDGSNQPQHF
TRBJ1-4 NA TRBV2 NA TGTGCCAGCAGTGTTATGGGGCAGAGAGAAAAACTGTTTTTT CASSVMGQREKLFF
TRBJ2-3 NA TRBV9 TRBD2 TGTGCCAGCGGACGGACTAGCGGGGGGATCACAGATACGCAGTATTTT CASGRTSGGITDTQYF
TRBJ2-1 few TRBV1 NA TGCACCAGCAGCCAAGAAGGTCTGGCGGGGGGCTACAATGAGCAGTTCTTC CTSSQEGLAGGYNEQFF
TRBJ1-2 NA TRBV15 NA TGTGCCACCAGCAGATCGGGGGGCACATTTAACTATGGCTACACCTTC CATSRSGGTFNYGYTF
TRBJ2-7 once TRBV28 TRBD1 TGTGCCAGCAGTTTATGGACAGGGGGAGAGCAGTACTTC CASSLWTGGEQYF
TRBJ2-7 NA TRBV19 TRBD1 TGTGCCAGTAGTCCCGGGACAGGGACCTACGAGCAGTACTTC CASSPGTGTYEQYF
TRBJ1-1 NA TRBV28 NA TGTGCCGGATCGACAGCGAACACTGAAGCTTTCTTT CAGSTANTEAFF
TRBJ1-2 once TRBV7-9 NA TGTGCCAGCAGCTCCCACGGGGGAGCAAAGTACTATGGCTACACCTTC CASSSHGGAKYYGYTF
TRBJ2-2 NA TRBV19 TRBD1 TGTGCCAGTCGAGTGGGACAGCTTGACACCGGGGAGCTGTTTTTT CASRVGQLDTGELFF
TRBJ1-2 NA TRBV19 TRBD1 TGTGCCAGTAGTACACAGGGGGCTCTCTATGGCTACACCTTC CASSTQGALYGYTF
TRBJ1-5 NA TRBV27 NA TGTGCCAGCAGTCAAATGGGCAGAGGGAATCAGCCCCAGCATTTT CASSQMGRGNQPQHF
TRBJ2-5 once TRBV28 TRBD2 TGTGCCAGCAGTTCGGCGGGAGTGGAAGAGACCCAGTACTTC CASSSAGVEETQYF
TRBJ1-2 NA TRBV29-1 NA TGCAGCGTTGACAGTAACATGCACTATGGCTACACCTTC CSVDSNMHYGYTF
TRBJ2-6 NA TRBV18 NA TGTGCCAGCTCACCATTGGGCTGGGTCGTGGGTAATAGCGCTGGGGCCAACGTCCTGACTTTC CASSPLGWVVGNSAGANVLTF
TRBJ1-3 NA TRBV29-1 TRBD1 TGCAGCGCCCGCGACAGGGGTGCTGGAAACACCATATATTTT CSARDRGAGNTIYF
TRBJ2-1 NA TRBV18 NA TGTGCCAGCTCACCCGAACAGGGAACCTACAATGAGCAGTTCTTC CASSPEQGTYNEQFF
TRBJ2-2 once TRBV28 NA TGTGCCAGCAGTTTATTGGGGCAGACAAACACCGGGGAGCTGTTTTTT CASSLLGQTNTGELFF
TRBJ2-3 once TRBV9 TRBD2 TGTGCCAGCAGCGTAGCGGCTAGCGGGGGCGAGGATACGCAGTATTTT CASSVAASGGEDTQYF
TRBJ1-1 NA TRBV7-3 NA TGTGCCAGCAGCCCAACTTCGAACACTGAAGCTTTCTTT CASSPTSNTEAFF
TRBJ1-1 NA TRBV27 TRBD1 TGTGCCAGCCACCGTTTGGACAGGGGCTATGAAGCTTTCTTT CASHRLDRGYEAFF